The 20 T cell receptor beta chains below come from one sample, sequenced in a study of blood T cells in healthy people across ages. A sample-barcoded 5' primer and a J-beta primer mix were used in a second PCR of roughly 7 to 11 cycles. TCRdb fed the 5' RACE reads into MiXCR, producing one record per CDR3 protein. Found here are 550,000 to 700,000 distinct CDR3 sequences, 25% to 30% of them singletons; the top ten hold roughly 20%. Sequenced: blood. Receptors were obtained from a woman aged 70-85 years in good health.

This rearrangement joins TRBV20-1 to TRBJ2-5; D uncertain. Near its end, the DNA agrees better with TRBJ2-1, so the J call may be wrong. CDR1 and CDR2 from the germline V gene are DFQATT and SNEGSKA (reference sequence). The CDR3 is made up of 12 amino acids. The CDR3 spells CSATGIGREQFF. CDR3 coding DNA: TGCAGTGCTACAGGAATTGGACGTGAGCAGTTCTTC.

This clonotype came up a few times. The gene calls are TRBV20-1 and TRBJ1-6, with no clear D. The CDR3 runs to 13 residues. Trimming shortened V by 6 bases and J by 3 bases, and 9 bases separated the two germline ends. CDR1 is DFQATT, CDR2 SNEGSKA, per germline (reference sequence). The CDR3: CSARQNYNSPLHF. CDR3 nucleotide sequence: TGCAGTGCAAGGCAGAACTATAATTCACCCCTCCACTTT.

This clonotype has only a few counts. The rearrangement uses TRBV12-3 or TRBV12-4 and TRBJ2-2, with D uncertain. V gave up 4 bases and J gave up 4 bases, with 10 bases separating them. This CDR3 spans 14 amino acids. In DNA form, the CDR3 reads TGTGCCAGCAGTTCTAGGCAGACCACCGGGGAGCTGTTTTTT. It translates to CASSSRQTTGELFF.

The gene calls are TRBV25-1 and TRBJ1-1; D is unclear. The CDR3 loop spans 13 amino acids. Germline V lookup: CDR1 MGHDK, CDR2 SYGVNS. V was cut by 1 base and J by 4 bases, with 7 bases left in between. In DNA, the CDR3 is TGTGCCAGCAGTGAATGGCGGACCACTGAAGCTTTCTTT. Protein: CASSEWRTTEAFF.

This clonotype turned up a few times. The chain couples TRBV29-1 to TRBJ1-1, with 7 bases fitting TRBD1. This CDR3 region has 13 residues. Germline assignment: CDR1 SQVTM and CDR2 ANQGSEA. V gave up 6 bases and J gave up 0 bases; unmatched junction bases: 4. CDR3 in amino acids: CSVTGQLNTEAFF. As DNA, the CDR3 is TGCAGCGTAACGGGACAGCTGAACACTGAAGCTTTCTTT.

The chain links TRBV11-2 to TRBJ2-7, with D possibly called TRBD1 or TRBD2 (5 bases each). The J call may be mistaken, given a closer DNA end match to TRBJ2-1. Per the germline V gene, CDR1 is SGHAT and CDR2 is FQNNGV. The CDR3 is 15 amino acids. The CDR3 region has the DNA TGTGCCAGCAGCTTATTGCGGTCCCGGGGCGATGAGCAGTTCTTC. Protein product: CASSLLRSRGDEQFF.

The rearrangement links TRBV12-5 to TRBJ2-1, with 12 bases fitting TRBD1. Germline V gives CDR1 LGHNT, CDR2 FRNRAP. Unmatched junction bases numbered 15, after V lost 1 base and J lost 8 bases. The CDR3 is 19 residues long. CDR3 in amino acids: CASGLGPVAYRDRGHEQFF. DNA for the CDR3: TGTGCTAGTGGTTTGGGCCCCGTGGCCTACCGGGACAGGGGGCATGAGCAGTTCTTC.

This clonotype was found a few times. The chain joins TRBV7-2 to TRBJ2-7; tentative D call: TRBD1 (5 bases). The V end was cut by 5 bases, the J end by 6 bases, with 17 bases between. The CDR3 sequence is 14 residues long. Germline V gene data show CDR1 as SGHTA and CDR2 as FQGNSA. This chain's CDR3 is CASSPGKGRSEQYF. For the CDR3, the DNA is TGTGCCAGCAGCCCAGGGAAGGGCAGGAGCGAGCAGTACTTC.

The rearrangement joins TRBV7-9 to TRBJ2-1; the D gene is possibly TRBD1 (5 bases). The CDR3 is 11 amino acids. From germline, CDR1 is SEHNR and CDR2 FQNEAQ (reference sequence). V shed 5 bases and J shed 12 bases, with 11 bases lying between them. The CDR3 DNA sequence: TGTGCCAGCAGCCAGGCAGGGTGGCAGTTCTTC. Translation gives CASSQAGWQFF.

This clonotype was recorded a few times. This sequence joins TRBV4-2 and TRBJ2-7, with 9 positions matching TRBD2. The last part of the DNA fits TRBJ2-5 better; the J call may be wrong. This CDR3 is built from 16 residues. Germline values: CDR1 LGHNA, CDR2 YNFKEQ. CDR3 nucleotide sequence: TGTGCCAGCAGCCAAGATTGGCGGGGGGGCCAAGAGACCCAGTACTTC. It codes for CASSQDWRGGQETQYF.

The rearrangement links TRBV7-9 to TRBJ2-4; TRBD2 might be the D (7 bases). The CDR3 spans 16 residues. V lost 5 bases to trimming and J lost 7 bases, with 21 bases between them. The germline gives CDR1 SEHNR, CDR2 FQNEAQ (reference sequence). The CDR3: CASSHDRAEGGNIQYF. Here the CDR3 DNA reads TGTGCCAGCAGCCACGACCGGGCGGAGGGGGGGAACATTCAGTACTTC.

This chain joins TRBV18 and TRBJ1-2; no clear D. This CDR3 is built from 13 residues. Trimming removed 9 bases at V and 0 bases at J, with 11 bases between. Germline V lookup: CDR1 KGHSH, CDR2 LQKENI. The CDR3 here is CASRDGANYGYTF. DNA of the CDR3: TGTGCCAGTCGAGACGGTGCTAACTATGGCTACACCTTC.

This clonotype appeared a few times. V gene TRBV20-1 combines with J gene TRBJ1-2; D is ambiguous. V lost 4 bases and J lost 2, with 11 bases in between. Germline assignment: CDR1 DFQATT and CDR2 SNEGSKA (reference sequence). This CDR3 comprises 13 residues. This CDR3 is CSAIRDVNYGYTF. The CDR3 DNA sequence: TGCAGTGCTATCCGAGATGTCAACTATGGCTACACCTTC.

The CDR3 coding sequence is TGTGCCAGCAGCTCATGGGCCGGGGGTTCTTACAATGAGCAGTTCTTC. This gives the protein CASSSWAGGSYNEQFF. The genes are TRBV7-9 and TRBJ2-1; a weak D match, TRBD2 (6 bases). This CDR3 is 16 amino acids long. The V end was cut by 4 bases, the J end by 4 bases, with 17 bases between. The germline CDR1 and CDR2 sequences are SEHNR and FQNEAQ (reference sequence).

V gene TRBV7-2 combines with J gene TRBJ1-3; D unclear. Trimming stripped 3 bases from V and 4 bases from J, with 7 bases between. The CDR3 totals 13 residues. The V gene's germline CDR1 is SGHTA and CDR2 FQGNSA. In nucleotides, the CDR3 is TGTGCCAGCAGCTTTACGGCAGGAAACACCATATATTTT. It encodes CASSFTAGNTIYF.

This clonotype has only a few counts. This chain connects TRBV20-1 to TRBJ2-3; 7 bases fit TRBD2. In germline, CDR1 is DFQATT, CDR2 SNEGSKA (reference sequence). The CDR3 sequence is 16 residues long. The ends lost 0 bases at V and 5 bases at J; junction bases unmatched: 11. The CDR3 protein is CSARDLSRGVGDTQYF. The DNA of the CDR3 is TGCAGTGCTAGAGATCTTTCACGGGGGGTAGGAGATACGCAGTATTTT.

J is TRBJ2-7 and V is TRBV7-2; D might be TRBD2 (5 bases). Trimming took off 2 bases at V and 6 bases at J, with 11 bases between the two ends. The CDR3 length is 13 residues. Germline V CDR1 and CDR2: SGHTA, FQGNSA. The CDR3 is CASSLWASGEQYF. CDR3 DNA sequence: TGTGCCAGCAGCTTATGGGCCAGCGGCGAGCAGTACTTC.

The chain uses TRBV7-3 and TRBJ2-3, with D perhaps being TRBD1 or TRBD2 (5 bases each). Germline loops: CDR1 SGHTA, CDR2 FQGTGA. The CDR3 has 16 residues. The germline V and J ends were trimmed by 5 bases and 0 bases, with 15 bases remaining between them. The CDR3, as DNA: TGTGCCAGCAGCACCGGACCGGGACCTAGCACAGATACGCAGTATTTT. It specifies CASSTGPGPSTDTQYF.

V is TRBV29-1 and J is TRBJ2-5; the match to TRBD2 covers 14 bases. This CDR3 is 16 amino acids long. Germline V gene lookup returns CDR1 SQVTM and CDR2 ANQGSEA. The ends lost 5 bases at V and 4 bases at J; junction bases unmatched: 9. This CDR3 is CSVKRTSGGPGETQYF. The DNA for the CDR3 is TGCAGCGTTAAACGGACTAGCGGGGGGCCGGGAGAGACCCAGTACTTC.

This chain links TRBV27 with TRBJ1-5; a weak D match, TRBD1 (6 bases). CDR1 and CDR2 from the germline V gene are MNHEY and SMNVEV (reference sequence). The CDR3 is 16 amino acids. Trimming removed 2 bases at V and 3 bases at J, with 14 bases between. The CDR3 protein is CASSLRGGVVNQPQHF. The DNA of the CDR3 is TGTGCCAGCAGTTTAAGGGGGGGGGTAGTCAATCAGCCCCAGCATTTT.